The 23 T cell receptor beta chains presented below share a single source sample, sequenced in a study of blood T cell repertoires in COVID-19. Method: immunoSEQ multiplex PCR; TCRdb's copy keeps in-frame clones and lacks some. The repertoire holds around 140,000 clones, with about 86% as singletons. The source material was PBMCs or T cells enriched from blood (not recorded which). These receptors were collected from a man between 40 and 49 years old with acute COVID-19.

The chain recombines TRBV6-6 with TRBJ2-7, with 8 bases fitting TRBD1. CDR3 length: 14 residues. Germline V CDR1 and CDR2: MNHNY, SVGAGI (reference sequence). V shed 1 base, J shed 2 bases, and the junction held 1 base outside the gene matches. CDR3 region: CASSYLDRAYEQYF. The CDR3 DNA follows: TGTGCCAGCAGTTACTTGGACAGGGCCTACGAGCAGTACTTC.

This clone was observed a handful of times. This chain uses TRBV2 with TRBJ1-4, with 10 bases fitting TRBD1. This CDR3 comprises 14 residues. Germline values: CDR1 SNHLY, CDR2 FYNNEI. V lost 8 bases to trimming and J lost 7 bases; unmatched junction nucleotides: 7. For the CDR3, the DNA is TGTGCCAGCGACAGGGGGCCAGGTGGTGAAAAACTGTTTTTT. It is translated as CASDRGPGGEKLFF.

The chain combines TRBV5-1 with TRBJ2-2; 14 bases map to TRBD2. Germline V gene data show CDR1 as SGHRS and CDR2 as YFSETQ. With V trimmed by 7 bases and J by 1 base, 3 bases remained unmatched. This CDR3 spans 16 amino acids. CDR3 DNA sequence: TGCGCCAGCGGCGGACTAGCGGGGGGGAACACCGGGGAGCTGTTTTTT. Translating gives CASGGLAGGNTGELFF.

The chain has TRBV19 and TRBJ2-6; 7 bases line up with TRBD2. The V gene's germline CDR1 is LNHDA and CDR2 SQIVND (reference sequence). The J segment lost 2 bases and the V segment lost 9 bases, leaving 10 bases of the junction unmatched. The CDR3 consists of 16 residues. The CDR3 DNA is TGTGCCAGCGGGGGGACTTACGTCACTGGGGCCAACGTCCTGACTTTC. Residues: CASGGTYVTGANVLTF.

The chain employs TRBV5-1 and TRBJ1-5, with TRBD1 matching over 11 bases. In germline, CDR1 is SGHRS, CDR2 YFSETQ. V shed 5 bases, J shed 7 bases, and the junction held 5 bases outside the gene matches. The length of the CDR3 is 14 residues. The CDR3 sequence: CASSTGQGEQPQHF. CDR3 coding DNA: TGCGCCAGCAGTACGGGACAGGGGGAACAGCCCCAGCATTTT. The variable domain in full, with the rest retrieved from reference TRBV5-1 and TRBJ1-5, is KAGVTQTPRYLIKTRGQQVTLSCSPISGHRSVSWYQQTPGQGLQFLFEYFSETQRNKGNFPGRFSGRQFSNSRSEMNVSTLELGDSALYLCASSTGQGEQPQHFGDGTRLSIL.

The J gene is TRBJ2-2, the V gene TRBV14, with a tentative D call TRBD2 (6 bases). V lost 4 bases and J 6 bases, leaving 9 bases between the germline ends. CDR1 is SGHDN and CDR2 is FVKESK in the germline V gene. The CDR3 has 13 amino acids. The CDR3 region has the DNA TGTGCCAGCAGCCTAGGAGGGGCCGGGGAGCTGTTTTTT. This gives the protein CASSLGGAGELFF.

This sequence joins TRBV27 and TRBJ2-7; tentative D call: TRBD2 (5 bases). V lost 2 bases and J lost 2, with 7 bases in between. The CDR3 length is 13 residues. Germline CDR1 reads MNHEY; CDR2 reads SMNVEV (reference sequence). The CDR3 DNA reads TGTGCCAGCAGTTTAGAGGGAACCTACGAGCAGTACTTC. Translated: CASSLEGTYEQYF.

This chain links TRBV6-5 with TRBJ2-7, with 13 bases aligning to TRBD2. V lost 6 bases to trimming and J lost 11 bases; unmatched junction nucleotides: 13. CDR3 length: 15 residues. From germline, CDR1 is MNHEY and CDR2 SVGAGI. CDR3 in DNA: TGTGCCAGCAGCCTGGGACTAGCGGGAAAGTCTCCGGAGTACTTC. It specifies CASSLGLAGKSPEYF.

The DNA of the CDR3 is TGCGCCAGCAGCTTGGAGGGAGCGTTGAGCTCCTACAATGAGCAGTTCTTC. It encodes CASSLEGALSSYNEQFF. This chain joins TRBV5-1 and TRBJ2-1, with a possible D match to TRBD2 (5 bases). V lost 0 bases to trimming and J lost 0 bases, with 13 bases between them. Germline values: CDR1 SGHRS, CDR2 YFSETQ. This CDR3 has 17 amino acids.

The sample holds a few counts of this clone. J is TRBJ1-1 and V is TRBV2; D is uncertain. Germline V lookup: CDR1 SNHLY, CDR2 FYNNEI. There are 13 residues in the CDR3. Trimming removed 7 bases from V and 3 bases from J, with 12 bases in between. The CDR3 loop reads CASTLETHTEAFF. In nucleotides, the CDR3 is TGTGCCAGCACGTTAGAGACTCACACTGAAGCTTTCTTT.

V gene TRBV27 combines with J gene TRBJ1-2; 11 nucleotides agree with TRBD1. V dropped 5 bases and J dropped 6; count of bases not matched to a gene: 11. The CDR3 loop spans 16 amino acids. Germline V gives CDR1 MNHEY, CDR2 SMNVEV (reference sequence). CDR3 region: CASSPFSGTGGNGYTF. CDR3 in DNA: TGTGCCAGCAGTCCTTTTTCCGGGACAGGGGGGAATGGCTACACCTTC.

V and J are TRBV6-4 and TRBJ2-2, with D maybe TRBD2 (7 bases). V gave up 8 bases and J gave up 3 bases, with 13 bases separating them. CDR3 length: 14 residues. CDR1 and CDR2 (germline): MRHNA, SNTAGT. CDR3 DNA: TGTGCCAGCCGGGCGGGGGCTTACACCGGGGAGCTGTTTTTT. As protein: CASRAGAYTGELFF.

The V gene is TRBV10-1, the J gene TRBJ2-2; 10 bases agree with TRBD2. V dropped 6 bases and J dropped 1; count of bases not matched to a gene: 11. The germline gives CDR1 WNHNN, CDR2 SYGVQD (reference sequence). The CDR3 consists of 18 residues. CDR3 coding DNA: TGCGCCAGCAGACCAAACCTAGCGGGGGATAAGAACACCGGGGAGCTGTTTTTT. It translates to CASRPNLAGDKNTGELFF.

The rearrangement uses TRBV30 and TRBJ1-1; D gene uncertain. V was clipped by 5 bases and J by 3 bases, with 13 bases between them. CDR1 GTSNPN and CDR2 SVGIG come from the germline V gene (reference sequence). The CDR3 length is 13 residues. CDR3 sequence reads: CAWGRNYDTEAFF. CDR3 sequence (DNA): TGTGCCTGGGGGAGGAATTATGACACTGAAGCTTTCTTT.

The chain joins TRBV29-1 to TRBJ1-1; unclear D gene. From germline, CDR1 is SQVTM and CDR2 ANQGSEA. Trimming pared 5 bases from V and 0 bases from J, leaving 7 bases between. The CDR3 contains 12 residues. The CDR3 reads CSVSQLNTEAFF. The DNA for the CDR3 is TGCAGCGTTTCACAGTTGAACACTGAAGCTTTCTTT.

The CDR3, as DNA: TGTGCCAGTAGTTACATCGGGGGCGGGGGAAGTGAAAAACTGTTTTTT. It encodes CASSYIGGGGSEKLFF. V and J are TRBV19 and TRBJ1-4, with D perhaps matching TRBD1 (6 bases). The CDR3 spans 16 residues. The V and J ends lost 5 bases and 7 bases respectively, with 20 bases between them. The V gene's germline CDR1 is LNHDA and CDR2 SQIVND (reference sequence).

The CDR3 coding sequence is TGTGCCAGCAGTTCCGGGTACGCTAGTTCACCCCTCCACTTT. Protein: CASSSGYASSPLHF. The chain links TRBV28 to TRBJ1-6; D remains unclear. V gave up 4 bases and J gave up 9 bases, with 13 bases separating them. CDR1 MDHEN and CDR2 SYDVKM come from the germline V gene. The length of the CDR3 is 14 residues.

The chain couples TRBV27 to TRBJ1-5; 12 nucleotides match TRBD1. V trimming: 4 bases; J trimming: 6 bases; junction bases outside the gene matches: 10. The CDR3 spans 17 residues. Germline lookup yields CDR1 MNHEY and CDR2 SMNVEV (reference sequence). Here the CDR3 reads CASSWSGQGAEGQPQHF. DNA for the CDR3: TGTGCCAGCAGTTGGTCGGGACAGGGGGCTGAGGGTCAGCCCCAGCATTTT.

The J gene is TRBJ2-5, the V gene TRBV10-3; 8 nucleotides match TRBD2. The germline V gene encodes CDR1 ENHRY and CDR2 SYGVKD. CDR3 size: 15 residues. Germline trimming cut 4 bases from V and 1 base from J; bases unmatched to any gene: 5. The CDR3 spells CAISAGSGGQETQYF. CDR3 sequence (DNA): TGTGCCATCAGTGCGGGAAGCGGGGGCCAAGAGACCCAGTACTTC.

This clone has a single count. The chain links TRBV27 to TRBJ2-1; TRBD2 aligns across 15 bases. There are 16 residues in the CDR3. The V segment lost 5 bases and the J segment 4 bases; nucleotides outside the gene matches: 3. CDR1 and CDR2 from the germline V gene are MNHEY and SMNVEV (reference sequence). The CDR3 is CASSMGLAGGYNEQFF. Here the CDR3 DNA reads TGTGCCAGCAGTATGGGACTAGCGGGGGGATACAATGAGCAGTTCTTC.

This sequence joins TRBV28 and TRBJ2-7; D possibly corresponds to TRBD1 (7 bases). The germline gives CDR1 MDHEN, CDR2 SYDVKM. The CDR3 is made up of 14 amino acids. V shed 7 bases and J shed 7 bases, with 20 bases lying between them. This chain's CDR3 is CASIPGRGAGEQYF. The CDR3 DNA sequence: TGTGCCAGCATACCGGGCAGGGGGGCTGGGGAGCAGTACTTC. The whole variable domain, filled in from reference TRBV28 and TRBJ2-7, reads DVKVTQSSRYLVKRTGEKVFLECVQDMDHENMFWYRQDPGLGLRLIYFSYDVKMKEKGDIPEGYSVSREKKERFSLILESASTNQTSMYLCASIPGRGAGEQYFGPGTRLTVT.

This clone has just one count. V usage is TRBV6-5 and J usage is TRBJ2-5; TRBD1 matches at 8 bases. V gave up 10 bases and J gave up 4 bases; unmatched junction bases: 14. Germline CDR1 reads MNHEY; CDR2 reads SVGAGI. The CDR3 spans 15 residues. The CDR3 sequence is CATVDPQGAGETQYF. CDR3 nucleotides: TGTGCCACCGTCGACCCTCAGGGGGCGGGAGAGACCCAGTACTTC.

The chain combines TRBV27 with TRBJ1-4; D is perhaps TRBD1 (6 bases). The CDR3 length is 15 residues. V lost 5 bases and J 5 bases, leaving 15 bases between the germline ends. Germline CDR1 and CDR2: MNHEY and SMNVEV (reference sequence). The CDR3 sequence: CASSPSEGGNEKLFF. The CDR3 nucleotides are TGTGCCAGCAGTCCTTCTGAGGGGGGGAATGAAAAACTGTTTTTT.